This T cell receptor (beta chain) originates from a study of T cell repertoires in cytomegalovirus infection. At the level of the study: CMV epitopes in the study were HLA-C-restricted (recently identified) and HLA-B-restricted (well studied). Matching HLA type and CMV infection were both indicated by public TCR beta signatures.

Broader study findings: The study identified carriers of CMV plus the relevant HLA from cumulative public TCR beta family frequency.

This clonotype occurred a few times. What it recognizes is unknown. In germline, CDR1 is ENHRY, CDR2 SYGVKD. The CDR3 covers 15 residues. V gave up 1 base and J gave up 5 bases; unmatched junction bases: 7. TCRdb analysed the reads with MiXCR anew, one entry per CDR3 protein. Of hundreds of thousands of distinct CDR3 sequences in the sample, around 31% were seen once. The rearrangement uses TRBV10-3 and TRBJ2-5, with 7 bases identical to TRBD1. The sample here was cultured PBMCs, taken from culture after CMV antigen stimulation. This clonotype was sampled from a human donor in good health (CMV status not recorded). Some clones in this sample may be carry-over from other donors' samples. The CDR3 coding sequence is TGTGCCATCAGTGAGTACGGGACAGCTGGGGAGACCCAGTACTTC. Protein: CAISEYGTAGETQYF.